This TCR beta chain is from a study of blood T cell repertoires in COVID-19 (dated by TCRdb to 2020 to 2022). A note on the overall study: The collaborator samples originated in the United States, Italy and Spain and spanned the acute and convalescent phases of COVID-19. Sample metadata almost always included a de-identified subject ID, COVID-19 status, age in years and sex. HLA class I and class II types, where available, came from metadata supplied by the sample provider rather than from assay-based typing. The prospective study material was composed of cDNA or gDNA derived from T cells, B-cell-depleted T cells, or PBMCs. A freely available public database, intended as a resource for researchers studying the immune response to SARS-CoV-2, is where the repertoires were released. Deeply sampled blood TCRbeta repertoires from subjects exposed to, actively infected with, or recovered from COVID-19 were included in the dataset. Samples were obtained from the ongoing ImmuneRACE study (first 160 participants) and from 1,254 subjects provided by 6 global collaborators. Here is what the overall study found, with its caveats: Clinical and demographic metadata were provided uncurated, with the amount varying by source and participant.

Comments on this clone: Its target antigen remains unknown. The record has no base qualities; no much larger clone is one base away.

The immunoSEQ Assay, a bias-controlled multiplex PCR, was used to amplify TCRbeta CDR3 regions from genomic DNA. On the authors' methods: Nucleated cell counts per sample were estimated from amplification of reference gene primers within the assay. To quantify the absolute abundance of each unique TCRbeta CDR3 rearrangement, sequence reads were collapsed and filtered. For each sample, productive Simpson clonality was calculated by taking the square root of Simpson's diversity index across productive rearrangements. TCRdb carries this immuneACCESS record with in-frame sequences only. Its versions omit some clonotypes, under half of them owing to an unresolved V gene in the studies checked, with the rest unexplained. V, J and clone size derive from that table, while D and trimming were established from the DNA sequence. Recorded for this sample are about 200,000 clones; approximately 84% of them occurred a single time. About 6.9% of the sample rests with the top ten.

At the junction V is shortened by 4 bases and J by 5 bases; bases outside the gene matches: 13. From its cysteine to its phenylalanine, the CDR3 spans 17 amino acids. Only the CDR3 portion is preserved as DNA: 51 bases, with reading frame beginning at the first base. Via the germline V gene, CDR1 is SGHRS and CDR2 YFSETQ. Whole blood was collected in K2EDTA tubes by collaborating institutions according to the institutions' own protocols. Collaborator samples were shipped for TCRbeta analysis as frozen whole blood, isolated PBMCs, or DNA extracted from either sample type. The sequencing sample was made of peripheral blood. This TCR was recovered from a human donor with acute or convalescent COVID-19. The donor label of this sample is uncertain. The V and J segments used are TRBV5-1 and TRBJ2-3, with 10 bases in between that match TRBD1. Here is the DNA: TGCGCCAGCAGCCCTGGAGCCCGACAGGGGGCAAGAGATACGCAGTATTTT. Its translation is CASSPGARQGARDTQYF.